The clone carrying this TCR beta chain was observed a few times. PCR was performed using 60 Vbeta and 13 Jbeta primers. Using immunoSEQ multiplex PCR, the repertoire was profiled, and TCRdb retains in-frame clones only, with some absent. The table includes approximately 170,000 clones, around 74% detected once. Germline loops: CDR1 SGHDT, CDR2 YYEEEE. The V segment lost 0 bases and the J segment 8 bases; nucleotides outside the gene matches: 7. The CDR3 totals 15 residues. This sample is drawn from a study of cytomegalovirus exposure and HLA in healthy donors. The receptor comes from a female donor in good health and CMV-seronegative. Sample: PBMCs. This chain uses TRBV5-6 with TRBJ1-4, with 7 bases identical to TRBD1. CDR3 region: CASSLAQGGREKLFF. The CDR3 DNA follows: TGTGCCAGCAGCTTGGCTCAGGGGGGTCGAGAAAAACTGTTTTTT.